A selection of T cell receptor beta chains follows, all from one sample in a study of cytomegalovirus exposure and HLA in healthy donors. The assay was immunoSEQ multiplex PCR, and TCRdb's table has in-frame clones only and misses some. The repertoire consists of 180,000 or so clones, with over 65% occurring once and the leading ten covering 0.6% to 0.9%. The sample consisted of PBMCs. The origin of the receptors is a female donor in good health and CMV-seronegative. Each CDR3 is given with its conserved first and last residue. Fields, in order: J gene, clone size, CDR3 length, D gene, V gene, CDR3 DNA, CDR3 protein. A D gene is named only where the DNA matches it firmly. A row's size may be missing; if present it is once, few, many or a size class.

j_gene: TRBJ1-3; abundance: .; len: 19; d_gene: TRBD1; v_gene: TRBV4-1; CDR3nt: TGCGCCAGCAGCCGAGAGGGACAGGGGGCCGGCGGCGCTGGAAACACCATATATTTT; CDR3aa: CASSREGQGAGGAGNTIYF
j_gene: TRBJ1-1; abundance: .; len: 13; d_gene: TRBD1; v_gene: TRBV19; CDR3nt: TGTGCCAGTAGTATCCCGGGACAGGGTGGCTCGTTCTTT; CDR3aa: CASSIPGQGGSFF
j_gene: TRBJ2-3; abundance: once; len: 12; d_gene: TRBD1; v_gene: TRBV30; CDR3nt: TGTGCCTGGGGGACAGGGTTCGGAGGCCGGTATTTT; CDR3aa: CAWGTGFGGRYF
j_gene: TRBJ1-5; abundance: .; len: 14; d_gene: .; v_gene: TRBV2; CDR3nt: TGTGCCAGCGGGGGGGACGCCCCTTATCAGCCCCAGCATTTT; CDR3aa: CASGGDAPYQPQHF
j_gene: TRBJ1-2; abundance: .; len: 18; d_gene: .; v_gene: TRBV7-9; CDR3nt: TGTGCCAGCAGCTCCCGGCCATTTGGACAGTTGATTTGGGATGGCTACACCTTC; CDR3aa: CASSSRPFGQLIWDGYTF
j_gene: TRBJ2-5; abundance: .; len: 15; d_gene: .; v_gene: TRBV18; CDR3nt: TGTGCCAGCTCACCACCGGGCCCTACGAAAGAGACCCAGTACTTC; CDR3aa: CASSPPGPTKETQYF
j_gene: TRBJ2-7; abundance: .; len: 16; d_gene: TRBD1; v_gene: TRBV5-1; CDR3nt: TGCGCCAGCAGCTTGGCTGGGACAGGGGATTTCTACGAGCAGTACTTC; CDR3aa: CASSLAGTGDFYEQYF
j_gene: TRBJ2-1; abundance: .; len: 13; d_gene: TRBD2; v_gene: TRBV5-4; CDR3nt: TGTGCCAGCAGCCCTGCGGGGGAGGCTGAGCAGTTCTTC; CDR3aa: CASSPAGEAEQFF
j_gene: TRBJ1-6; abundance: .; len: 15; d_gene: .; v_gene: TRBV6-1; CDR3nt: TGTGCCAGCAGCCAAGGAACGGGTTACGGATCACCCCTCCACTTT; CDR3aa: CASSQGTGYGSPLHF
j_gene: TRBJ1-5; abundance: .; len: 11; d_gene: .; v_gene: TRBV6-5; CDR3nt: TGTGCCAGCGGCAGCAATCAGCCCCAGCATTTT; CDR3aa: CASGSNQPQHF
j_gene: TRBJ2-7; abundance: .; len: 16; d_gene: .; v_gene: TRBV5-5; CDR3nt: TGTGCCAGCAGCCCGGAAGGGGGAATAAGCTCCTACGAGCAGTACTTC; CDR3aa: CASSPEGGISSYEQYF
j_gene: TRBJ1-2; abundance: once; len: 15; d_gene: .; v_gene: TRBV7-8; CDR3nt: TGTGCCAGCAGCCATTCAGTCAGGTTCAGCTATGGCTACACCTTC; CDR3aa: CASSHSVRFSYGYTF
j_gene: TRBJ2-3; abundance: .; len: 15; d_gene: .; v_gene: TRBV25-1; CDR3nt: TGTGCCAGCAGTCTGAGGGGACAAAGGAGAGATACGCAGTATTTT; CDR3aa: CASSLRGQRRDTQYF
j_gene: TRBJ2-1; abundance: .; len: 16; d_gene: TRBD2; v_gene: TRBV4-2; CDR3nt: TGTGCCAGCAGCCACTACCTAGCGGGGTTAGACCATGAGCAGTTCTTC; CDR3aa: CASSHYLAGLDHEQFF
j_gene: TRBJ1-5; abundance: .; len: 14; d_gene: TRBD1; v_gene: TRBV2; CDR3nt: TGTGCCAGCAGCGGGACAGAACCCAATCAGCCCCAGCATTTT; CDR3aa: CASSGTEPNQPQHF
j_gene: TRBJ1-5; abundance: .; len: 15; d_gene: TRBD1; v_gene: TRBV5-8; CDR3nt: TGTGCCAGCAGCCGTACTGGACAGGGAAATCAGCCCCAGCATTTT; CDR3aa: CASSRTGQGNQPQHF
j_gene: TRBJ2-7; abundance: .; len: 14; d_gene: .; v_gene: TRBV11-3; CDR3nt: TGTGCCAGCAGCCCCGACTCCCGGTCCTACGAGCAGTACTTC; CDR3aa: CASSPDSRSYEQYF
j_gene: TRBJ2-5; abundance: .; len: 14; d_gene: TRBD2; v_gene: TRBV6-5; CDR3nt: TGTGCCAGCAAAATCCTAGCGGGTGGAGAGACCCAGTACTTC; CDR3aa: CASKILAGGETQYF
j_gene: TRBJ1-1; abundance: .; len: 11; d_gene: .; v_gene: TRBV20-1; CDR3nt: TGCAGTGCTAAAGGGGAAATGAGAGCTTTCTTT; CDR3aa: CSAKGEMRAFF
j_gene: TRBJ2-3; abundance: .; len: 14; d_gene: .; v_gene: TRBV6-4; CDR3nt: TGTGCCAGCAGTGACGGGCGGGACACAGATACGCAGTATTTT; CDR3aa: CASSDGRDTDTQYF
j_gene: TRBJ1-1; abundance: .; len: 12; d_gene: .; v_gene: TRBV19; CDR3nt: TGTGCCAGTAGTATCCACCAGTATGAAGCTTTCTTT; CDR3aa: CASSIHQYEAFF
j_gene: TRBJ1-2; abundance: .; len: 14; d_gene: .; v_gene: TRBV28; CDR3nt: TGTGCCAGCAGTTCCATCACAGGGAACTATGGCTACACCTTC; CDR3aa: CASSSITGNYGYTF
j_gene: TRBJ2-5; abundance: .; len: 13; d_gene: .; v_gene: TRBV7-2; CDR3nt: TGTGCCAGCAGCTTCATCAGGCAAGAGACCCAGTACTTC; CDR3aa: CASSFIRQETQYF
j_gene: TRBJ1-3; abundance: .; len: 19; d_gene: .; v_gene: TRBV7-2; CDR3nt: TGTGCCAGCAGCAAAACTACCCTGGGGGCCCCACTCTCTGGAAACACCATATATTTT; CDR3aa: CASSKTTLGAPLSGNTIYF
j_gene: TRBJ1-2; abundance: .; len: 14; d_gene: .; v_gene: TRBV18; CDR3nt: TGTGCCAGCTCACCTTGGGGCCTGGGGGCTGGCTACACCTTC; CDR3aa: CASSPWGLGAGYTF
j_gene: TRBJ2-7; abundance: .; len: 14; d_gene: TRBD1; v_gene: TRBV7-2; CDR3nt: TGTGCCAGCACCGTTTGGACAGGCTCTCCCGAGCAGTACTTC; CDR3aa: CASTVWTGSPEQYF
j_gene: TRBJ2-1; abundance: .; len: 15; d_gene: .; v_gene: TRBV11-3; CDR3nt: TGTGCCAGCAGCTTAGGCAGACTAACTAGCAATGAGCAGTTCTTC; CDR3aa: CASSLGRLTSNEQFF
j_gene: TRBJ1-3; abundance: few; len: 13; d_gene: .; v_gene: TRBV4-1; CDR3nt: TGCGCCAGCAGCCAACTCACGGGGGACACCATATATTTT; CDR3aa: CASSQLTGDTIYF
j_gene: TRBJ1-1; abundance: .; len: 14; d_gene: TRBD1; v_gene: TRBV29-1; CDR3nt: TGCAGCGTGGCGGGGGGAGGGGGCCGACTTGAAGCTTTCTTT; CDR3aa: CSVAGGGGRLEAFF
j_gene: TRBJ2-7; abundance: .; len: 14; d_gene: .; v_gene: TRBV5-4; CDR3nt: TGTGCCAGCAGCTTTGGGCAGGGAACCTACGAGCAGTACTTC; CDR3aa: CASSFGQGTYEQYF
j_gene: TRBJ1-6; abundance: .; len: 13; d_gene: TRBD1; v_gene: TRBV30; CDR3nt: TGTGCCTGGGGAGGACAGGAGAATTCACCCCTCCACTTT; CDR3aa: CAWGGQENSPLHF
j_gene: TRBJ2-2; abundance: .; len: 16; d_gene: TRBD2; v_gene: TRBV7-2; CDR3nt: TGTGCCAGCAGCTTAGGCCTAGCGGGATTAACCGGGGAGCTGTTTTTT; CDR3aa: CASSLGLAGLTGELFF
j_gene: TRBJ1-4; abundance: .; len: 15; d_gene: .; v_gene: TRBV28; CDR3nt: TGTGCCAGTAAAGCGGGGGGGCGAGGTAATGAAAAACTGTTTTTT; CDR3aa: CASKAGGRGNEKLFF
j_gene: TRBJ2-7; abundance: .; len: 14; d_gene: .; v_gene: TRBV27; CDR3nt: TGTGCCGGCAGCCGAGGATCAACCTCCTACGAGCAGTACTTC; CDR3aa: CAGSRGSTSYEQYF
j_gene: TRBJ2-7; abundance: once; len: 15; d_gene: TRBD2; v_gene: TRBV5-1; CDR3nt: TGCGCCAGCAGCGTTTCTAGCGGGGGCCCCTACGAGCAGTACTTC; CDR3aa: CASSVSSGGPYEQYF
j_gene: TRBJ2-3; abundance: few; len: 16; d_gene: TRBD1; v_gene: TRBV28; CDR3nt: TGTGCCAGCAGTCGGACAGGGGCTCGGAGAACGGGTACGCAGTATTTT; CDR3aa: CASSRTGARRTGTQYF
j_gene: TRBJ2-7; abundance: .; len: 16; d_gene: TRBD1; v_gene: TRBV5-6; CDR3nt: TGTGCCAGCAGCCCACCCGGGGACAGGAACAGCTACGAGCAGTACTTC; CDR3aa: CASSPPGDRNSYEQYF
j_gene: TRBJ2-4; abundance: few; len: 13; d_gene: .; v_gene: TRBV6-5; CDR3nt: TGTGCCAGCAGTAGCCCCCGGGAAAACATTCAGTACTTC; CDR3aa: CASSSPRENIQYF
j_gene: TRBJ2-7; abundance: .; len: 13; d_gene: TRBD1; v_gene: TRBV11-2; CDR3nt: TGTGCCACCGCGACAGGGGCCCCCTACGAGCAGTACTTC; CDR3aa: CATATGAPYEQYF
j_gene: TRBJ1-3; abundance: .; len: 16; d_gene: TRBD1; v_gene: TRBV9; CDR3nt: TGTGCCAGCAGCCCACCGACAGGGTCCTCTGGAAACACCATATATTTT; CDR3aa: CASSPPTGSSGNTIYF
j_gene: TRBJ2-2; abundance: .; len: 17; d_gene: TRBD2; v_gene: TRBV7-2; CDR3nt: TGTGCCAGCAGCTTAGGTCTGAGGCTAGCGGGAGCCGGGGAGCTGTTTTTT; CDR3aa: CASSLGLRLAGAGELFF